A single T cell receptor beta chain is shown here with its context. Its antigen is undetermined. Patients were ruled out by autoimmune disease history or systemic immunosuppression. With 2 bases removed from V and 6 bases from J, the gap between germline ends came to 6 bases. Germline CDR1 reads SGHDT; CDR2 reads YYEEEE. CDR3 length: 12 amino acids. The table came from immunoSEQ multiplex PCR; TCRdb's copy has only in-frame clones and leaves some out. The table has roughly 50,000 clones, about 89% seen once. These data are taken from a study of OX40 agonist ivuxolimab in advanced cancers. Overall study: The dose of intravenous ivuxolimab that patients received every 2 weeks ranged from 0.01 to 10 mg/kg. Findings of the study overall: The mean number of expanded clones was higher in CD8+ T cells than in CD4+. Antigen specificity was not determined for the expanded peripheral T cells.

Sequenced here: CD4+ or CD8+ T cells sorted from blood, sampled in a trial of the OX40 agonist ivuxolimab. The receptor was isolated from an adult with an advanced solid tumor such as melanoma, head and neck, liver or kidney cancer. This chain connects TRBV5-6 to TRBJ1-5; D not resolved. The CDR3 DNA reads as TGTGCCAGCAGCTTTGGGAGTCAGCCCCAGCATTTT. This gives the protein CASSFGSQPQHF.